The entry below describes one TCR beta chain. The target antigen is unknown. This specimen belongs to a study of T cell repertoires in cytomegalovirus infection. The study's findings and limits: HLA-C-restricted, CMV-specific TCR beta clonotypes were dominant ex vivo.

The CDR3 has 14 residues. The germline gives CDR1 SGHKS, CDR2 YYEKEE (reference sequence). V was trimmed by 2 bases and J by 9 bases, leaving 12 bases between them. TCRdb re-analysed the reads in MiXCR, keeping a single row per CDR3 protein. The sample yields around 330,000 distinct CDR3 sequences, 17% seen once. The chain employs TRBV5-5 and TRBJ1-6; possibly TRBD1 for D (6 bases). Sequenced sample: PBMCs. The sequence came from a human donor in good health (CMV status not recorded). Some clones in this sample may be carry-over from other donors' samples. For the CDR3, the DNA is TGTGCCAGCAGCTTTACAGGGCAGGGTTCACCCCTCCACTTT. The encoded protein is CASSFTGQGSPLHF.